Each of the 5 T cell receptor beta chains below was sequenced from the same sample in a study of human T cells and chemical hapten exposure. TCRdb re-derived calls from the RACE reads in MiXCR, one entry per CDR3 protein. The repertoire holds more than 80,000 distinct CDR3 sequences, with about 10% as singletons. Regarding time point: patch test 2, 6 weeks after DPC sensitization. Treatment denoted: therapeutic diphenylcyclopropenone sensitization with weekly scalp DPC. Sequenced material: whole blood, taken in connection with sensitization to the hapten diphenylcyclopropenone (DPC). Receptors were obtained from a woman between 45 and 65 years old with alopecia areata. Some clones in this sample may be carry-over from other donors' samples.

The J gene is TRBJ2-3, the V gene TRBV6-5; D is possibly TRBD1 or TRBD2 (5 bases each). The CDR3 is made up of 14 amino acids. V lost 6 bases to trimming and J lost 2 bases, with 12 bases between them. CDR1 is MNHEY and CDR2 is SVGAGI in the germline V gene. CDR3 coding DNA: TGTGCCAGCAGAGGGGAGTTCGACACAGATACGCAGTATTTT. Protein sequence: CASRGEFDTDTQYF.

By share, this clonotype ranks as medium-sized (0.01 to 0.1%). This chain connects TRBV20-1 to TRBJ2-1; possibly TRBD2 for D (6 bases). CDR3 length: 11 residues. The ends were cut back, 5 bases at V and 14 bases at J, with 16 bases in the middle. Looked up from germline, CDR1 is DFQATT and CDR2 is SNEGSKA (reference sequence). The CDR3 here is CSAGDGTSKFF. CDR3 DNA: TGCAGTGCTGGGGACGGGACTTCAAAGTTCTTC.

This clonotype was seen only a few times. The chain employs TRBV6-5 and TRBJ2-1; possibly TRBD2 for D (5 bases). Germline V gene data show CDR1 as MNHEY and CDR2 as SVGAGI. V was shortened by 6 bases and J by 4 bases, with 13 bases between the two germline ends. The CDR3 has 14 amino acids. CDR3 sequence: CASRDLRGYNEQFF. The DNA for the CDR3 is TGTGCCAGCAGGGATTTACGGGGATACAATGAGCAGTTCTTC.

This clonotype was detected only a few times. The genes are TRBV7-9 and TRBJ1-4; 7 bases map to TRBD1. V shed 5 bases, J shed 2 bases, and the junction held 8 bases outside the gene matches. The CDR3 runs 16 residues. Germline CDR1 and CDR2: SEHNR and FQNEAQ (reference sequence). Here the CDR3 reads CASSPLPGQTNEKLFF. As DNA, the CDR3 is TGTGCCAGCAGCCCTTTACCGGGACAGACTAATGAAAAACTGTTTTTT.

This clonotype was observed at least ten times. The rearrangement joins TRBV29-1 to TRBJ2-1, with D uncertain. This CDR3 is 13 amino acids long. Trimming took 1 base from V and 4 from J, leaving 8 bases between them. Germline assignment: CDR1 SQVTM and CDR2 ANQGSEA. The CDR3 bases are TGCAGCGTTGAAGTTACTCGGTACAATGAGCAGTTCTTC. Its translation: CSVEVTRYNEQFF.